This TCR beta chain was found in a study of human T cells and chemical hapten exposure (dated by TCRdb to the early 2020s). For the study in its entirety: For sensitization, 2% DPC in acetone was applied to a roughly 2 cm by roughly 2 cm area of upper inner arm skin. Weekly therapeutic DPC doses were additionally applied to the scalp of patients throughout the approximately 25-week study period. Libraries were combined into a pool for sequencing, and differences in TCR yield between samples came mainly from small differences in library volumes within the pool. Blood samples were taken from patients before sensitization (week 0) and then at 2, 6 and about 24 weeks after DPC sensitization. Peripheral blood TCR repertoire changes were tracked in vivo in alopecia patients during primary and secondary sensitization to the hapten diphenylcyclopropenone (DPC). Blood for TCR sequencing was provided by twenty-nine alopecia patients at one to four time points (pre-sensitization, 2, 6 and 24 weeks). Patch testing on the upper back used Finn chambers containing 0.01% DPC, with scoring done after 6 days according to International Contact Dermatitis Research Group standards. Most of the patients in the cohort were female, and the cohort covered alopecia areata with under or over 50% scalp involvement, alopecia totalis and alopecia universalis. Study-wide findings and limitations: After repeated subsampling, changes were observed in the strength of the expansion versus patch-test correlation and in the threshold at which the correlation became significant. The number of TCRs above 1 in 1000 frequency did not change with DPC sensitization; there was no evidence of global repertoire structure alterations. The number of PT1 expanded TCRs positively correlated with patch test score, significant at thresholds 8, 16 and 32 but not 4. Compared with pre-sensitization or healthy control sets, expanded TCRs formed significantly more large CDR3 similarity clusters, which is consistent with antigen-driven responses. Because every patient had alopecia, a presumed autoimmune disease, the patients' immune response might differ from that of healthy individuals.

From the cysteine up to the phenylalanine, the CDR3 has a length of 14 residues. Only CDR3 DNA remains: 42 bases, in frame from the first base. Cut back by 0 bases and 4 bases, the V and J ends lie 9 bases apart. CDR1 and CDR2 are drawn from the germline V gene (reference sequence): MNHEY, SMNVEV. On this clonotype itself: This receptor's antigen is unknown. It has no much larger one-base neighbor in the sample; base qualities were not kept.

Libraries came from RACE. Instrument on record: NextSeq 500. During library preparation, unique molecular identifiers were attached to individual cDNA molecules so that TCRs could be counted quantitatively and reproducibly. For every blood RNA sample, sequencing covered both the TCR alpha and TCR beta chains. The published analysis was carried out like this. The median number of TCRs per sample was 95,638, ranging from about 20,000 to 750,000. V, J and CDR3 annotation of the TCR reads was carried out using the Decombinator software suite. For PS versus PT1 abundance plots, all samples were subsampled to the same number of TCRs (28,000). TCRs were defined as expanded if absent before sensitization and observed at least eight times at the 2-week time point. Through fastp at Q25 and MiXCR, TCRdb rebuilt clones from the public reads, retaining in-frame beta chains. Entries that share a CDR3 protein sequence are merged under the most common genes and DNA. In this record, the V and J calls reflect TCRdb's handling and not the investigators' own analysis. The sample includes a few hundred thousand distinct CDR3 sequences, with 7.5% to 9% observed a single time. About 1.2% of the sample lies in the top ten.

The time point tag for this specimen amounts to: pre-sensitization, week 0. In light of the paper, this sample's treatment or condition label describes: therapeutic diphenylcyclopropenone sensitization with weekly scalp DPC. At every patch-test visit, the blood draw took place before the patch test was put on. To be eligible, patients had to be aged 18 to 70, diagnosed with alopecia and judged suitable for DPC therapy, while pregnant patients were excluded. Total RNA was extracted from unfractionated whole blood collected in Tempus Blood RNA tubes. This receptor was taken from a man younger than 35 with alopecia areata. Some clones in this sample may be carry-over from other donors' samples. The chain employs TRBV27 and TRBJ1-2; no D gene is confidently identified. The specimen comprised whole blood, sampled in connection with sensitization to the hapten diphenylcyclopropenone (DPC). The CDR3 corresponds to CASSLSTSLYGYTF. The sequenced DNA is TGTGCCAGCAGTTTATCGACCAGCCTCTATGGCTACACCTTC.